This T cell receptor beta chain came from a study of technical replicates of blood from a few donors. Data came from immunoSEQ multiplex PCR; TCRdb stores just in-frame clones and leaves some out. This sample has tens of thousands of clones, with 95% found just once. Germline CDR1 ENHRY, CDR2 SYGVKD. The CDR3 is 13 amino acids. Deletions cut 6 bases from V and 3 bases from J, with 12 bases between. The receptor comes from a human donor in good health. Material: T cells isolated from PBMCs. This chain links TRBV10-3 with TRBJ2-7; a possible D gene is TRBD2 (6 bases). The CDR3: CAIREGRDYEQYF. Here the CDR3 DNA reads TGTGCCATCAGGGAGGGGAGAGACTACGAGCAGTACTTC.